The sequence of this TCR beta chain was determined in a study of blood T cell repertoires in COVID-19. Whole-study context: Both acute and convalescent COVID-19 samples were obtained from the United States, Italy and Spain.

Self-reported history from a screening survey and questionnaire set each donor's cohort. Two consecutive negative NP/OP PCR tests, clearance, or resolved symptoms defined Cohort 3 recovery. Profiled with immunoSEQ multiplex PCR; TCRdb holds only in-frame clones, not every one. In the table there are 300,000 or so clones, 87% of which are singletons. Germline values: CDR1 MNHEY, CDR2 SVGAGI. CDR3 length equals 15 residues. Unmatched junction bases numbered 7, after V lost 2 bases and J lost 5 bases. This chain uses TRBV6-5 with TRBJ1-1, with 8 bases that match TRBD1. The sequenced sample was PBMCs or T cells enriched from blood (not recorded which). The clonotype was recovered from a woman younger than 45 who had recovered from COVID-19. DNA of the CDR3: TGTGCCAGCAGTTACGGGACAGGCAGAGGGACTGAAGCTTTCTTT. This sequence encodes CASSYGTGRGTEAFF.